Detailed here is one TCR beta chain. The V segment lost 8 bases and the J segment 0 bases; nucleotides outside the gene matches: 4. This CDR3 region has 17 residues. Per germline, CDR1 SGHAT and CDR2 FQNNGV. This record comes from a study of T cells after somatic rescue of genetic block. Measured with immunoSEQ multiplex PCR; TCRdb has only the in-frame clones, and not every one. The table includes 55,000 to 70,000 clones, 80% to 95% detected once. This clonotype originated in a man aged 40-55 years. The sequenced material came from peripheral blood mononuclear cells (PBMCs). V gene TRBV11-2 combines with J gene TRBJ2-4; 16 bases match TRBD2. The CDR3 sequence is CASLGLAGGLAKNIQYF. The CDR3 nucleotides read TGTGCCAGCTTGGGACTAGCGGGGGGGTTAGCCAAAAACATTCAGTACTTC. Filled out from reference TRBV11-2 and TRBJ2-4, the complete variable domain reads EAGVAQSPRYKIIEKRQSVAFWCNPISGHATLYWYQQILGQGPKLLIQFQNNGVVDDSQLPKDRFSAERLKGVDSTLKIQPAKLEDSAVYLCASLGLAGGLAKNIQYFGAGTRLSVL.